This is a list of T cell receptor beta chains from one sample in a study of early T cells in non-severe SARS-CoV-2 infection. A single record per CDR3 protein comes from TCRdb applying MiXCR to the 5' RACE reads. The profile shows over 75,000 distinct CDR3 sequences, 15% of them singletons. The sequenced material came from whole blood. The receptors derive from an adult who was a healthcare worker with PCR-confirmed SARS-CoV-2 infection or an uninfected control (not recorded which). CDR3s include the opening cysteine and the closing phenylalanine or tryptophan.

j_call	v_call	cdr3_aa
TRBJ2-5	TRBV9	CASSVSGKETQYF
TRBJ1-5	TRBV7-2	CASSLGGANQPQHF
TRBJ1-1	TRBV27	CASSLSGGDEAFF
TRBJ2-7	TRBV28	CASSFAPAYRRRYEQYF
TRBJ1-6	TRBV5-1	CASRRDSLDSPLHF
TRBJ2-3	TRBV9	CASSHPVAGGVYTQYF
TRBJ2-5	TRBV20-1	CSASKGQETQYF
TRBJ1-1	TRBV7-9	CASSLGDAGNTEAFF
TRBJ2-5	TRBV28	CASSRRLGTQYF
TRBJ2-6	TRBV7-2	CASVIRVAFSGANVLTF
TRBJ2-2	TRBV6-1	CASSGTGETGELFF
TRBJ1-1	TRBV7-2	CASSERSGQAFEAFF
TRBJ2-7	TRBV5-6	CASSLLAGSLEQYF
TRBJ1-2	TRBV6-5	CASSLSTPGGRAYTF
TRBJ1-5	TRBV6-1	CASSEWHRGPFFAQHF
TRBJ2-2	TRBV4-3	CASSQGLLTGELFF
TRBJ2-2	TRBV7-6	CASSSPGQGYTGELFF
TRBJ2-7	TRBV29-1	CSAGQGSNDEQYF
TRBJ2-1	TRBV11-2	CASSFRLTNRSEQFF
TRBJ1-1	TRBV6-2/TRBV6-3	CASSYAGLNTEAFF
TRBJ2-7	TRBV20-1	CSARGLVYEQYF
TRBJ2-1	TRBV7-6	CASSLNRGRNEQFF
TRBJ1-4	TRBV18	CASSKQGPTNEKLFF
TRBJ2-1	TRBV28	CASRRGTEGAGEQFF
TRBJ2-3	TRBV12-5	CASGLYLVHSTDTQYF
TRBJ2-2	TRBV6-6	CASWGQLNTGELFF
TRBJ1-6	TRBV9	CASSERRQGNSPLHF
TRBJ2-1	TRBV6-2/TRBV6-3	CATSAYNEQFF
TRBJ2-2	TRBV9	CASSVGTSGMAGELFF
TRBJ2-5	TRBV7-8	CASSSLITGGMVRETQYF
TRBJ1-5	TRBV20-1	CSARGHPNQPQHF
TRBJ1-4	TRBV19	CASSVNNEKLFF
TRBJ1-1	TRBV6-2/TRBV6-3	CASSYRGYAEAFF
TRBJ1-1	TRBV20-1	CSASGGITEAFF
TRBJ1-1	TRBV27	CASSLRSGTEAFF
TRBJ2-2	TRBV4-1	CASSQQTGPTGELFF
TRBJ1-1	TRBV3-1	CASSRDSSTEAFF
TRBJ1-2	TRBV10-3	CAITGGNYGYTF
TRBJ2-1	TRBV20-1	CSAVRDSSIREQFF
TRBJ2-5	TRBV28	CASSSRGNEETQYF
TRBJ2-7	TRBV7-9	CASSLALGAYEQYF
TRBJ2-1	TRBV12-3/TRBV12-4	CASSLGPGGNEQFF
TRBJ2-2	TRBV7-6	CASSKGQGNTGELFF
TRBJ2-3	TRBV5-1	CASSLSAGSDTQYF
TRBJ2-1	TRBV25-1	CASAGVVSYNEQFF
TRBJ2-3	TRBV5-1	CASSLLHGDTQYF
TRBJ2-3	TRBV7-2	CASSNGFSTDTQYF
TRBJ2-3	TRBV7-2	CASSPRISNTQYF
TRBJ1-6	TRBV7-8	CASSSRQVNSPLHF
TRBJ1-3	TRBV28	CASSSPRGRGGNTIYF